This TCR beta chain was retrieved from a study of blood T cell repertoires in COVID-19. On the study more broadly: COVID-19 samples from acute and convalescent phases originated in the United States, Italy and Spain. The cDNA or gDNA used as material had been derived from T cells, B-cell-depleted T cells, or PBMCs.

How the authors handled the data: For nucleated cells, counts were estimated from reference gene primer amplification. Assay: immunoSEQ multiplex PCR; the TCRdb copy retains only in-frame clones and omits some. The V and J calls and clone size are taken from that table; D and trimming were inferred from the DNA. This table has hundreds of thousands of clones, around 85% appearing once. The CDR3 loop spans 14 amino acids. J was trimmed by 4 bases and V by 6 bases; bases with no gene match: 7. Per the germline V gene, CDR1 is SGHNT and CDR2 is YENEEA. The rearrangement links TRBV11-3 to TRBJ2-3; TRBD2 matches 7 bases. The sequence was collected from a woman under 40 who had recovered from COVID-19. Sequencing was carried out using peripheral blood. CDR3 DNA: TGTGCCAGCAGTTCGAGACTAGCCCCAGATACGCAGTATTTT. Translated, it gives CASSSRLAPDTQYF.